This T cell receptor (beta chain) comes out of a study of control samples from healthy donors and cancer patients. Germline-derived CDR1 and CDR2 are SGHRS and YFSETQ. The CDR3 runs to 14 residues. The junction had 11 bases not matched to a gene; V was cut back by 10 bases and J by 2 bases. Using immunoSEQ multiplex PCR, the repertoire was profiled, and TCRdb retains in-frame clones only, with some absent. The repertoire consists of about 10,000 clones, with approximately 91% occurring once and the leading ten covering 20% to 25%. This chain uses TRBV5-1 with TRBJ2-5; 7 nucleotides align to TRBD2. This TCR was sampled from a man between 60 and 75 years old with colorectal cancer. What was sequenced was PBMCs. The CDR3 spells CARGTGGGQETQYF. The DNA for the CDR3 is TGCGCCCGCGGGACTGGGGGGGGTCAAGAGACCCAGTACTTC.